Listed below are T cell receptor beta chains from one sample, sequenced in a study of cytomegalovirus exposure and HLA in healthy donors. Method: immunoSEQ multiplex PCR; TCRdb's copy keeps in-frame clones and lacks some. The sample contains roughly 120,000 clones, approximately 79% of which appear only once. Input material: PBMCs. Receptors originate from a man between 25 and 39 years old in good health and CMV-seropositive. The CDR3 runs from the conserved cysteine through the conserved F or W. A D gene is named only where the DNA matches it firmly. The size field is filled for only some rows; it gives once, few, many or a size class.

size	D	V	J	CDR3	DNA
-	TRBD1	TRBV4-3	TRBJ1-1	CASSQAGQRNTEAFF	TGCGCCAGCAGCCAAGCGGGACAGCGGAACACTGAAGCTTTCTTT
few	-	TRBV13	TRBJ1-4	CASSLGRPNEKLFF	TGTGCCAGCAGCTTGGGCAGACCGAATGAAAAACTGTTTTTT
-	TRBD2	TRBV19	TRBJ2-4	CASSLQGTSGAKNIQYF	TGTGCCAGTAGTCTCCAGGGGACTAGTGGCGCCAAAAACATTCAGTACTTC
few	TRBD1	TRBV6-6	TRBJ1-1	CASSLSGGTEAFF	TGTGCCAGCAGTTTATCAGGGGGCACTGAAGCTTTCTTT
-	-	TRBV4-1	TRBJ2-7	CASSHDRYYEQYF	TGCGCCAGCAGCCACGACAGGTACTACGAGCAGTACTTC
-	TRBD1	TRBV5-6	TRBJ1-1	CASSYSGTGPITEAFF	TGTGCCAGCAGCTATTCAGGGACAGGGCCTATCACTGAAGCTTTCTTT
-	TRBD1	TRBV30	TRBJ2-7	CAWDKTGGAPQPPYEQYF	TGTGCCTGGGATAAGACAGGGGGCGCACCCCAACCTCCTTACGAGCAGTACTTC
-	-	TRBV6-5	TRBJ1-3	CASRRGAGNTIYF	TGTGCCAGCCGGAGGGGTGCTGGAAACACCATATATTTT
-	-	TRBV27	TRBJ2-7	CASSFSSGELSYEQYF	TGTGCCAGCAGTTTTAGCTCCGGGGAACTATCCTACGAGCAGTACTTC
-	-	TRBV7-8	TRBJ2-4	CASSSQKNIQYF	TGTGCCAGCAGCTCACAGAAAAACATTCAGTACTTC
-	TRBD2	TRBV19	TRBJ2-3	CASSPPGRGFTDTQYF	TGTGCCAGTAGTCCCCCCGGGCGGGGGTTCACAGATACGCAGTATTTT
-	TRBD1	TRBV4-1	TRBJ2-7	CASSYGGQGDTYEQYF	TGCGCCAGCAGCTATGGGGGACAGGGGGACACCTACGAGCAGTACTTC
-	TRBD2	TRBV5-1	TRBJ2-7	CASSASSGGAYEQYF	TGCGCCAGCAGCGCATCTAGCGGGGGCGCCTACGAGCAGTACTTC
-	-	TRBV10-2	TRBJ1-1	CASSQTGLGTEAFF	TGCGCCAGCAGCCAAACAGGGTTGGGCACTGAAGCTTTCTTT
-	-	TRBV5-1	TRBJ2-2	CASSLTGIPGELFF	TGCGCCAGCAGCTTGACAGGGATCCCCGGGGAGCTGTTTTTT
-	-	TRBV6-6	TRBJ1-3	CASSRAGSGNTIYF	TGTGCCAGCAGTAGGGCGGGGTCGGGAAACACCATATATTTT
-	TRBD1	TRBV10-1	TRBJ2-7	CASSPGTGPGRTYEQYF	TGCGCCAGCAGTCCCGGGACAGGACCCGGGCGCACCTACGAGCAGTACTTC
-	TRBD1	TRBV4-1	TRBJ1-1	CASSQEDRGLNTEAFF	TGCGCCAGCAGCCAAGAGGACAGGGGCTTAAACACTGAAGCTTTCTTT